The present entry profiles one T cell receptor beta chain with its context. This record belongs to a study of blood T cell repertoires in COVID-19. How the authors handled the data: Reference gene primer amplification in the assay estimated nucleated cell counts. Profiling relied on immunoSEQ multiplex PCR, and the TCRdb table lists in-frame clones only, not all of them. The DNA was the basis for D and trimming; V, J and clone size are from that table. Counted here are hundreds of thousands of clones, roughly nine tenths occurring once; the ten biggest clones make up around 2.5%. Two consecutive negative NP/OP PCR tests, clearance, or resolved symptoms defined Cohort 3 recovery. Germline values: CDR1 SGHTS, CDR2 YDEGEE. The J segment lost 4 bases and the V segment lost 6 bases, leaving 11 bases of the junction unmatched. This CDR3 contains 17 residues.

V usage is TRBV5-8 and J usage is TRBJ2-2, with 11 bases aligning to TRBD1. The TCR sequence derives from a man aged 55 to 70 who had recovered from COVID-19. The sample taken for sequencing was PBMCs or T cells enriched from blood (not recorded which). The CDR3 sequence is CASKPAGTGGFTGELFF. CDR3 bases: TGTGCCAGCAAACCGGCCGGGACAGGGGGATTCACCGGGGAGCTGTTTTTT.